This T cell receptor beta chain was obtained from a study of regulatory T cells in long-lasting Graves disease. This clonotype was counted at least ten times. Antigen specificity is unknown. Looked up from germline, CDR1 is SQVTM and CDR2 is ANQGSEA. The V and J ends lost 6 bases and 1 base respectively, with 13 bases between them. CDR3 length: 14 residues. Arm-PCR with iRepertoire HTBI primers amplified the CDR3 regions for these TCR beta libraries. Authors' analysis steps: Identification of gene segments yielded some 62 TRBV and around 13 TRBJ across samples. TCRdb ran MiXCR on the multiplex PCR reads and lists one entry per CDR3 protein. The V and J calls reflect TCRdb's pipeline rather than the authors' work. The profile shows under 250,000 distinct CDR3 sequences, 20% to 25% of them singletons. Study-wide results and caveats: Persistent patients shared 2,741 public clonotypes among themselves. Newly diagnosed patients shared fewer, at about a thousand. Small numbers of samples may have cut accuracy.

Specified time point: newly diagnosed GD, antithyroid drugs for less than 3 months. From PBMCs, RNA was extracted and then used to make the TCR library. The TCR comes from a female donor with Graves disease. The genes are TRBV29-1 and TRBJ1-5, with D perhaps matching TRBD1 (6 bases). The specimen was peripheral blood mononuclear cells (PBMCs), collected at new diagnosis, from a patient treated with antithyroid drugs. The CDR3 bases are TGCAGCGTCGGACAGAAAGGCAGCAATCAGCCCCAGCATTTT. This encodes CSVGQKGSNQPQHF.